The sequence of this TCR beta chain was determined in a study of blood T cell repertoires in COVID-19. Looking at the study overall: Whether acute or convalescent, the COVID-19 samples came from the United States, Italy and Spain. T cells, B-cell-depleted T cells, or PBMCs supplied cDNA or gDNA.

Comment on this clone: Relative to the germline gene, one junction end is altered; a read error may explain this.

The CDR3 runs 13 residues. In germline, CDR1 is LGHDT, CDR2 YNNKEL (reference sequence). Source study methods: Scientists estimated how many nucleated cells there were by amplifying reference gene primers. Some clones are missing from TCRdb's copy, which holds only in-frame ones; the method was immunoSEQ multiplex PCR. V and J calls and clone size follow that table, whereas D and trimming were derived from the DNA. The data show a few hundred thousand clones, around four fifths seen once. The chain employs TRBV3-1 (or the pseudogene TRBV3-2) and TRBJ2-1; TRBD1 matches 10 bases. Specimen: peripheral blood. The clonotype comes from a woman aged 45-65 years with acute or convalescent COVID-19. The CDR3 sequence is CASSQNLGTGEIF. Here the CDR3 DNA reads TGTGCCAGCAGCCAAAATTTGGGGACAGGGGAGATCTTC.